The 13 T cell receptor beta chains given below trace back to one sample, sequenced in a study of T cell repertoires in cytomegalovirus infection (dated by TCRdb to about 2019). Per the publication, the treatment or condition label means: in vitro stimulation with specific CMV peptide epitopes to enrich CMV-specific T cells. Sequencing took place on an Illumina HiSeq 1500. Clones were called with MiXCR by TCRdb after fastp trimmed the public reads at Q25, and only in-frame beta chains were retained. A single entry per CDR3 protein holds the most common genes and DNA from its merged rows. The sample includes 200,000 to 250,000 distinct CDR3 sequences, with about 40% observed a single time. The ten largest clones take up 55% to 60% of the sample. Antigens for these TCRs are unknown. The sequences come from CD8+ T cells from cultured PBMCs, collected from culture after CMV antigen stimulation. These receptors were obtained from a human donor in good health (CMV status not recorded). Some clones in this sample may be carry-over from other donors' samples.

This clonotype showed up just a few times. The V call is TRBV7-3, the J call TRBJ2-1; TRBD1 is a possible D gene (6 bases). CDR3 length equals 13 residues. Per germline, CDR1 SGHTA and CDR2 FQGTGA. Trimming pared 2 bases from V and 7 bases from J, leaving 9 bases between. CDR3 coding DNA: TGTGCCAGCAGCTTATTCGGACAGAATGAGCAGTTCTTC. This gives the protein CASSLFGQNEQFF.

V usage is TRBV10-3 and J usage is TRBJ2-6; 7 bases match TRBD1. Germline V CDR1 and CDR2: ENHRY, SYGVKD. The CDR3 has 16 residues. The V gene end was trimmed by 0 bases and the J gene end by 3 bases; junction bases not matched to a gene: 2. CDR3 sequence: CAISESDRVGANVLTF. The CDR3 nucleotides are TGTGCCATCAGTGAGTCTGACAGGGTTGGGGCCAACGTCCTGACTTTC.

Concerning this clonotype: Its ends do not fully match the called genes, so a read error is possible. This chain joins TRBV27 and TRBJ2-3; D might be TRBD1 (5 bases). The CDR3 covers 16 residues. The germline V gene encodes CDR1 MNHEY and CDR2 SMNVEV (reference sequence). CDR3 sequence reads: CASSTDNPPDTDKQYF. The CDR3, as DNA: TGTGCCAGCAGTACGGACAACCCACCCGACACAGATAAGCAGTATTTT.

To note about this clonotype: The junction shows a germline mismatch at one end, possibly a read error. CDR3 region: CASSNSGWGTAYNEQFF. The CDR3 coding sequence is TGTGCCAGCAGTAACTCAGGGTGGGGGACCGCCTACAATGAGCAGTTCTTC. This chain links TRBV6-5 with TRBJ2-1; possibly TRBD1 or TRBD2 for D (5 bases each). Germline assignment: CDR1 MNHEY and CDR2 SVGAGI. The CDR3 covers 17 residues.

This clonotype appeared a few times. The rearrangement uses TRBV27 and TRBJ1-1; TRBD1 matches 7 bases. The length of the CDR3 is 16 residues. Per the germline V gene, CDR1 is MNHEY and CDR2 is SMNVEV (reference sequence). The V gene end was trimmed by 2 bases and the J gene end by 3 bases; junction bases not matched to a gene: 9. The chain's CDR3 is CASSLRGRGSDTEAFF. The CDR3 region has the DNA TGTGCCAGCAGTTTAAGGGGGCGCGGGTCTGACACTGAAGCTTTCTTT.

This clonotype was seen many times. This chain uses TRBV12-3 or TRBV12-4 with TRBJ1-1; D unresolved. V was clipped by 8 bases and J by 6 bases, with 19 bases between them. CDR3 size: 14 residues. Here the CDR3 reads CASSPARQFAEAFF. CDR3 sequence (DNA): TGTGCCAGCTCTCCCGCCCGCCAGTTCGCTGAAGCTTTCTTT.

Only a few counts were recorded for this clonotype. The CDR3 loop reads CASSLAGLAGTYEQYF. The CDR3 nucleotides read TGTGCCAGCAGCTTAGCGGGACTAGCGGGCACCTACGAGCAGTACTTC. The chain joins TRBV7-2 to TRBJ2-7; 12 nucleotides line up with TRBD2. V lost 0 bases, J lost 2 bases, and 2 bases stayed unmatched. Germline V gene lookup returns CDR1 SGHTA and CDR2 FQGNSA. The CDR3 runs 16 residues.

This chain connects TRBV6-1 to TRBJ2-3; D remains unclear. This CDR3 has 12 amino acids. Germline V gene sequence: CDR1 MNHNS, CDR2 SASEGT. V was pared by 2 bases and J by 2 bases, with 2 bases between. The CDR3 loop reads CASSEITDTQYF. CDR3 DNA sequence: TGTGCCAGCAGTGAAATCACAGATACGCAGTATTTT.

V and J are TRBV20-1 and TRBJ2-1; 8 nucleotides align to TRBD2. This CDR3 has 13 residues. V shed 6 bases and J 3 bases; nucleotides not matched to a gene: 4. The germline V gene has CDR1 DFQATT and CDR2 SNEGSKA (reference sequence). The CDR3 reads CSAYGTSYNEQFF. DNA of the CDR3: TGCAGTGCCTACGGGACTAGCTACAATGAGCAGTTCTTC.

The rearrangement links TRBV29-1 to TRBJ1-2; 7 bases fit TRBD1. The CDR3 is 16 amino acids. Trimming took 0 bases from V and 3 from J; bases not matched to a gene: 10. Germline V gene data show CDR1 as SQVTM and CDR2 as ANQGSEA. CDR3 residues: CSVEERPGTAHYGYTF. For the CDR3, the DNA is TGCAGCGTTGAAGAGAGACCCGGGACAGCTCACTATGGCTACACCTTC.

Written as DNA, the CDR3 is TGTGCCAGCAGTCCCGCAGCTGGGGCCAACGTCCTGACTTTC. This codes for CASSPAAGANVLTF. The V call is TRBV27, the J call TRBJ2-6, with D unclear. V shed 5 bases and J shed 2 bases, with 7 bases lying between them. Germline loops: CDR1 MNHEY, CDR2 SMNVEV (reference sequence). CDR3 length equals 14 residues.

This clonotype was observed at least ten times. The chain links TRBV6-1 to TRBJ2-3; 10 bases align to TRBD1. The CDR3 runs 18 residues. The V gene end was trimmed by 5 bases and the J gene end by 2 bases; junction bases not matched to a gene: 13. CDR1 and CDR2 (germline): MNHNS, SASEGT. CDR3 nucleotides: TGTGCCAGCAGTTCCGACCTATGGACAGGGGGAAACACAGATACGCAGTATTTT. This codes for CASSSDLWTGGNTDTQYF.

A few counts support this clonotype. The chain has TRBV27 and TRBJ2-7, with D maybe TRBD2 (6 bases). The CDR3 runs to 14 residues. CDR1 and CDR2 from the germline V gene are MNHEY and SMNVEV (reference sequence). The ends were cut back, 6 bases at V and 5 bases at J, with 17 bases in the middle. The CDR3 bases are TGTGCCAGCAGCCAAAACGCGGCGGGGAACGAGCAGTACTTC. Residues: CASSQNAAGNEQYF.